These T cell receptor beta chains were read from a single sample in a study of CD8+ T cells in alopecia areata. TCRdb's copy holds only in-frame clones and misses some; the assay was immunoSEQ multiplex PCR. Among hundreds of thousands of clones, approximately 61% were seen once, and the ten largest hold around 1.2%. The sequencing here drew on CD4+ T cells sorted from blood, taken at week 0. The receptors come from a human donor with alopecia areata. CDR3s include the opening cysteine and the closing phenylalanine or tryptophan. D genes are given only for firm matches. The size of a clone is reported for some rows only, either as once, few or many, or as a class for expanded clones.

V gene	J gene	D gene	clone size	CDR3 DNA	CDR3 protein
TRBV30	TRBJ2-5	-	few	TGTGCCTGGAGTAACCGAAGGGAGACCCAGTACTTC	CAWSNRRETQYF
TRBV30	TRBJ2-2	-	-	TGTGCCTGGGCGACCGGGTTTGGCACCGGGGAGCTGTTTTTT	CAWATGFGTGELFF
TRBV18	TRBJ2-1	-	-	TGTGCCAGCCGGGACCAGCCGGATGAGCAGTTCTTC	CASRDQPDEQFF
TRBV14	TRBJ2-2	-	few	TGTGCCAGCAGCCATATACCTCCGGGACAAATGAACACCGGGGAGCTGTTTTTT	CASSHIPPGQMNTGELFF
TRBV29-1	TRBJ2-1	-	-	TGCAGCGTAGCACCCGGGACAAAAGGGAATGAGCAGTTCTTC	CSVAPGTKGNEQFF
TRBV29-1	TRBJ2-1	-	-	TGCAGCGTAGCTAGAGGGGGACCTGCAAATGAGCAGTTCTTC	CSVARGGPANEQFF
TRBV29-1	TRBJ1-3	-	few	TGCAGCGTTGTATGGTTTTCTGGAAACACCATATATTTT	CSVVWFSGNTIYF
TRBV29-1	TRBJ2-7	-	-	TGCAGCGTTGTGGCAGGGAAAACCTACGAGCAGTACTTC	CSVVAGKTYEQYF
TRBV9	TRBJ2-7	-	-	TGTGCCAGCAGCGTACGGCCGTTAGACTACGAGCAGTACTTC	CASSVRPLDYEQYF
TRBV7-2	TRBJ2-7	TRBD1	-	TGTGCCAGCAGCCCGGGACAGGCAACCTACGAGCAGTACTTC	CASSPGQATYEQYF
TRBV27	TRBJ1-6	TRBD1	-	TGTGCCAGCAGACCCACAGGGGGAACCTATAATTCACCCCTCCACTTT	CASRPTGGTYNSPLHF
TRBV30	TRBJ1-1	-	-	TGTGCCTGGAGTGGGGCCCCAGGGAACACTGAAGCTTTCTTT	CAWSGAPGNTEAFF
TRBV19	TRBJ1-1	TRBD1	-	TGTGCCAGTAGTGCAGACAGGGTTCTCTCACTGGAAGCTTTCTTT	CASSADRVLSLEAFF
TRBV29-1	TRBJ2-7	-	-	TGCAGCGTTGCCCGGGACTACGAGCAGTACTTC	CSVARDYEQYF
TRBV30	TRBJ2-5	-	-	TGTGCCTGGAGCCTTAGCGGAGAGACCCAGTACTTC	CAWSLSGETQYF
TRBV5-4	TRBJ2-6	-	few	TGTGCCAGCAGCTTAGGAGGGGGCTTCTCTGGGGCCAACGTCCTGACTTTC	CASSLGGGFSGANVLTF
TRBV2	TRBJ1-2	-	few	TGTGCCAGCAGTGGCAGGGTGTATGGCTACACCTTC	CASSGRVYGYTF
TRBV10-3	TRBJ2-2	-	-	TGTGCCATCAGTGACAGAGGCAACACCGGGGAGCTGTTTTTT	CAISDRGNTGELFF
TRBV6-6	TRBJ1-2	-	-	TGTGCCAGCAGTTACGTGTGGGCTGAAGGCTACACCTTC	CASSYVWAEGYTF
TRBV30	TRBJ1-1	-	-	TGTGCCTGGAGTGTAAGGGCATACACTGAAGCTTTCTTT	CAWSVRAYTEAFF
TRBV30	TRBJ2-3	TRBD2	-	TGTGCCTGGAGTGGACTACTAGCGGGGTCGGCAGATACGCAGTATTTT	CAWSGLLAGSADTQYF
TRBV4-3	TRBJ2-2	-	few	TGCGCCAGCGCAAGCGACGGGGAGCTGTTTTTT	CASASDGELFF
TRBV2	TRBJ2-1	-	once	TGTGCCAGCAGTGGGGAACTCCACAGGAATGAGCAGTTCTTC	CASSGELHRNEQFF